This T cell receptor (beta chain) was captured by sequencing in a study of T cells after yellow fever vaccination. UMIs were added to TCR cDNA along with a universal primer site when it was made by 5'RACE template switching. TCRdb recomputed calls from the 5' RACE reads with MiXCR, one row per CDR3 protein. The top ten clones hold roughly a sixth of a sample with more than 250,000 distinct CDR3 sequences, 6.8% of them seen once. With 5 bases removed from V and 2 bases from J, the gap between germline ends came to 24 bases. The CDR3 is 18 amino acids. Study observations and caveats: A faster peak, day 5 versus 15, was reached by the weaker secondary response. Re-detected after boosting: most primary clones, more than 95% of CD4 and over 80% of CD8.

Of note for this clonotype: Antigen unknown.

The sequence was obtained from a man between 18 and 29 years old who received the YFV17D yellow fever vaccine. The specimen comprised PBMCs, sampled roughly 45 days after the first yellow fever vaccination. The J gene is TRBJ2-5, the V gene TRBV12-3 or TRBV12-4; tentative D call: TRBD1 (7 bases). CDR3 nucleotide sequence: TGTGCCAGCAGTCCAGGGGACAGAATTAAAGGGGGGCAAGAGACCCAGTACTTC. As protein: CASSPGDRIKGGQETQYF.